What follows describes a single TCR beta chain. Its antigen remains unidentified. No much larger clone exists at a distance of one base, and base qualities are not known. The sample belongs to a study of shared clonotypes between healthy human individuals (dated by TCRdb to 2020 to 2022). Regarding the complete study: A few men and two women, aged 18 to 49 years, made up the cohort. For each donor, three plates each were used for CD4 naive and CD4 memory, two plates were used for CD8 naive, and one plate was used for CD8 memory. To estimate repertoire size and how much clonotypes are shared between individuals, the study performed deep sequencing of blood TCR repertoires from five healthy adults. To increase sequencing depth and limit assay-specific biases, TCR repertoire library preparation and sequencing were carried out by different laboratories using diverse techniques. Leukapheresis yielded between about 0.85 and 10 billion PBMCs per donor. Study-level results and caveats: Sampling was limited to blood, and TCR repertoires in tissue likely differ from TCR repertoires in blood. The genetic and exposure-history diversity represented was limited by the small number of donors. Naive subsets generally had larger estimated clonotype richness than memory subsets. Even with the large sequencing depth, rarefaction of the sorted-subset datasets indicated that sequencing was incomplete. Roughly 5% of naive CD4, around 3.6% of naive CD8, 2% to 2.5% of memory CD4, and less than 0.45% of memory CD8 clonotypes were shared across a few donors. Compared with non-shared clonotypes, the clonotypes found in all four sorted-subset donors had higher generation probabilities. Based on pairwise subsampling, the degree of clonotype sharing among donors was expected to be affected by sequencing depth.

Healthy HIV-negative adults with no recently reported acute infections or vaccinations were included as donors. All donors were Caucasian adults living in Nashville, Tennessee, USA. CD4+ T cells were enriched by magnetic negative selection, after which naive cells were positively selected on CD45RA and the negative fraction was taken as the memory subset. Blood was obtained by leukapheresis, after which PBMCs were separated by Ficoll-Histopaque density gradient centrifugation and cryopreserved in liquid nitrogen vapor phase. Purity and quantity of every magnetically sorted T cell population were checked by analytical flow cytometry. From each sorted fraction, genomic DNA was isolated and quantified by UV absorbance on a Nanodrop 2000c. Inclusive of the bounding cysteine and phenylalanine, the CDR3 is 13 residues long. Only the CDR3 part of the read is kept: 39 bases, read in frame from the first base. The germline V gene encodes CDR1 WNHNN and CDR2 SYGVQD (reference sequence). The V and J ends are trimmed by 6 bases and 5 bases, leaving 13 bases between them.

Using the deep immunoSEQ assay, TCR CDR3 regions were amplified from genomic DNA by multiplex PCR. Extracted genomic DNA from each cell subset was spread evenly across all wells of several immunoSEQ 96-well plates, with each plate serving as a replicate. For sorted subsets, 200 to 250 ng genomic DNA, equal to 30,000 to 35,000 T cell genomes, was loaded into each replicate PCR. Purified libraries were quantified with a Qubit 3.0 fluorometer, sized on a Bioanalyzer 2100, and re-quantified with the KAPA Library Quantification kit. A separate single-read 150-cycle Illumina NextSeq 550 flow cell was used to sequence each immunoSEQ 96-well plate. The paper's data handling went like this. Because the immunoSEQ output included only junctional sequences and no quality scores, the filtering could not be the same as the filtering used for full-length reads. To assign V/J genes and CDR3, sequences were annotated against IMGT germline references using PyIR, a Python wrapper for IgBLAST v1.9. Any read was removed if the V/J assignment was weak (E-value above 1e-6), the CDR3 was missing, or the read contained stop codons, out-of-frame junctions, or ambiguous translated residues. V3J clonotypes were defined as sequences sharing an identical inferred V gene, J gene, and CDR3 amino acid sequence. Percentage overlap between repertoires was calculated by dividing the number of shared unique clonotypes by the size of the smaller repertoire. Repertoire richness was assessed with RTK rarefaction, the Chao1 estimator, and Recon v2.1 estimates of unobserved clonotypes. Generation probabilities for all TCRbeta clonotypes obtained by the gDNA method from a handful of donors were computed using OLGA. TCRdb retrieved this table from immuneACCESS and kept in-frame rearrangements only. Not all clones are present; in checked studies, unresolved V genes account for under half, and no reason is known for the remainder. V and J calls and clone size follow that table, whereas D and trimming were derived from the DNA. This sample has over a million clones in its table, and about 96% of those were observed once. The ten largest account for 1.2% of the sample.

Specimen: naive CD4+ T cells sorted from blood. The cell subset or site tag for this specimen amounts to: CD45RA+ positively selected. Here the chain combines TRBV10-1 and TRBJ1-1; a tentative D call is TRBD1 (5 bases match). The receptor was derived from a man aged 25 to 40 in good health. CDR3 protein: CASSHRGGTEAFF. In nucleotide form, the sequence is TGCGCCAGCAGCCATCGGGGGGGGACTGAAGCTTTCTTT.